Included here is one TCR beta chain sequence, with context. Its antigen is currently unknown. This specimen belongs to a study of PD-1 blockade in classical Hodgkin lymphoma. Generated by immunoSEQ multiplex PCR, the TCRdb table keeps only in-frame clones and is missing some. This sample has about 93,000 clones; just under 80% occur once, and the top ten carry about a tenth. Sample time point: cycle 4 day 1 (C4D1), after more than five weeks of nivolumab. Each patient relapsed following autologous stem cell transplantation, and prior brentuximab vedotin exposure differed. This CDR3 has 14 amino acids. V shed 5 bases and J shed 4 bases, with 14 bases lying between them. Germline V lookup: CDR1 MNHEY, CDR2 SVGAGI. Findings and caveats of the study: Complete responders' baseline diversity resembled that of newly diagnosed patients. Initiation of nivolumab under 1 year after ASCT led to exclusion of patients.

The sequencing here drew on peripheral blood mononuclear cells (PBMCs), taken before the fourth cycle of nivolumab. The gene calls are TRBV6-5 and TRBJ1-2; D is unresolved. This clonotype was obtained from a human donor with classical Hodgkin lymphoma. This CDR3 is CASSRDLAGYGYTF. DNA of the CDR3: TGTGCCAGCAGTCGTGACCTGGCGGGCTATGGCTACACCTTC.